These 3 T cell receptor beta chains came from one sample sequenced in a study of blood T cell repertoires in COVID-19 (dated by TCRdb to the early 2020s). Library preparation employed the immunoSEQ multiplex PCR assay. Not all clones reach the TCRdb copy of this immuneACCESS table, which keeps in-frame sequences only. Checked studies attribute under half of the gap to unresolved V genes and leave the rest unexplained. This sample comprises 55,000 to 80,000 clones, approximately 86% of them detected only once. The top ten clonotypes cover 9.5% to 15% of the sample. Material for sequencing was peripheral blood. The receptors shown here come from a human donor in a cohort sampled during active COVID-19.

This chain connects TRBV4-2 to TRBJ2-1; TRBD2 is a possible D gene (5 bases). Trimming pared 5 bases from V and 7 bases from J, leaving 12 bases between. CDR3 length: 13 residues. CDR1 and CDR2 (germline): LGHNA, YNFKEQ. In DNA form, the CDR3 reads TGTGCCAGCAGCATGAGGGTATCAAATGAGCAGTTCTTC. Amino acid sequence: CASSMRVSNEQFF.

The CDR3 here is CASRTGPLSGNTIYF. CDR3 nucleotide sequence: TGTGCCAGCAGGACAGGCCCACTCTCTGGAAACACCATATATTTT. The chain employs TRBV6-5 and TRBJ1-3, with a possible D match to TRBD1 (6 bases). The CDR3 is 15 amino acids. Trimming pared 6 bases from V and 0 bases from J, leaving 12 bases between. Germline CDR1 MNHEY, CDR2 SVGAGI.

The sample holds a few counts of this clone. The CDR3 bases are TGTGCCAGCAGCTTAGCACAGGGCGCCGGGGAGCTGTTTTTT. Translation: CASSLAQGAGELFF. V is TRBV11-1 and J is TRBJ2-2; the D gene is possibly TRBD1 (6 bases). Germline CDR1 and CDR2: SGHAT and FQDESV (reference sequence). V lost 0 bases, J lost 6 bases, and 8 bases lay in between. This CDR3 has 14 residues.